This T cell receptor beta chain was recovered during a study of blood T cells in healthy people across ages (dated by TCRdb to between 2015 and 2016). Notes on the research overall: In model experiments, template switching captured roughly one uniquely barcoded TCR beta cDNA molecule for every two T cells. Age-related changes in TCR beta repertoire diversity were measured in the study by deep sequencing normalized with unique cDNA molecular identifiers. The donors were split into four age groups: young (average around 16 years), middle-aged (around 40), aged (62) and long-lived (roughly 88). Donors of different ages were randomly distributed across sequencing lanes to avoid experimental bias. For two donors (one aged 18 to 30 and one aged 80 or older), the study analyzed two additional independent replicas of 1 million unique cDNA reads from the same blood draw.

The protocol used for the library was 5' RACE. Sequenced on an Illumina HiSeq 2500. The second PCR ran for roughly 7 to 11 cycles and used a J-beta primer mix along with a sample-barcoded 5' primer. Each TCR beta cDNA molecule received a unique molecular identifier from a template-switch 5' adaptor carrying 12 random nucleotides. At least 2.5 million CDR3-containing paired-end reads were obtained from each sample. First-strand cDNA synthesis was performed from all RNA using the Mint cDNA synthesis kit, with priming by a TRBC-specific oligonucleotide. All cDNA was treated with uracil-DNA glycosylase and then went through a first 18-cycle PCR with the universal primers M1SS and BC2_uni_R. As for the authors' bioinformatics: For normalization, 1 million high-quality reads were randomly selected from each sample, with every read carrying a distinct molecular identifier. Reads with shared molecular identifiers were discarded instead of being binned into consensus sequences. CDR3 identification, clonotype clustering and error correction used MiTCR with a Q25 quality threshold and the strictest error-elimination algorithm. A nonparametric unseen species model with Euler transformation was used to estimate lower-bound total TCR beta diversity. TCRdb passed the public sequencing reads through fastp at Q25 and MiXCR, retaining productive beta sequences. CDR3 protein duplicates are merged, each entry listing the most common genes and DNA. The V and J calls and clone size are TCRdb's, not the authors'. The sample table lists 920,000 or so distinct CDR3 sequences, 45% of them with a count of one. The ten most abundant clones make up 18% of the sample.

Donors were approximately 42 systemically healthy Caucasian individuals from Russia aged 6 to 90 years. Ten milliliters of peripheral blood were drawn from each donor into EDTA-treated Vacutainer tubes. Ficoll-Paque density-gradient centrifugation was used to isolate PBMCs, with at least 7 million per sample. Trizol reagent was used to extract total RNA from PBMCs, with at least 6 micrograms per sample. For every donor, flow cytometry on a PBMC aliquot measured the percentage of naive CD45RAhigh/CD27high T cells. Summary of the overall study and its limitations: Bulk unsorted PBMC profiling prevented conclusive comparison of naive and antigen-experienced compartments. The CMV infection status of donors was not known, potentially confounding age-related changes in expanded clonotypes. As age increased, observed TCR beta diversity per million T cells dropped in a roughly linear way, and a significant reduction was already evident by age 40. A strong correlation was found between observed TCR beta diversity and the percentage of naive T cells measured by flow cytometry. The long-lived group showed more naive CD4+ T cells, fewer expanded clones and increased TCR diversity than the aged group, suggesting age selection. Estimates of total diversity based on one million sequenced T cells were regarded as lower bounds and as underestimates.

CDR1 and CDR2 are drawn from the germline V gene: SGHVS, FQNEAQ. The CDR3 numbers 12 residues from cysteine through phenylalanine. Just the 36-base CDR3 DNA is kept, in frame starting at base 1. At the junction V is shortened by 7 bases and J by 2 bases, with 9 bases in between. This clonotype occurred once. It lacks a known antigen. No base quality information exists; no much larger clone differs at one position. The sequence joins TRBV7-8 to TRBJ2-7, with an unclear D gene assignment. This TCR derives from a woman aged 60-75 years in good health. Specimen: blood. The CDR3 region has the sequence CASNLNPYEQYF. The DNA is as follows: TGTGCCAGCAACTTGAACCCCTACGAGCAGTACTTC.